These T cell receptor beta chains were read from a single sample in a study of cytomegalovirus exposure and HLA in healthy donors. Measured with immunoSEQ multiplex PCR; TCRdb has only the in-frame clones, and not every one. The table records about 97,000 clones, around 80% of them present only once. Sequenced material: PBMCs. All receptors come from a male donor in good health and CMV-seropositive. Both conserved end residues are part of each CDR3. The order of the fields is clone size, CDR3 length, V gene, J gene, D gene, CDR3 DNA, CDR3 protein. A D gene is named only where the DNA matches it firmly. Clone size is shown for a subset of rows, as once, few, many or a class of expanded clone.

few,17,TRBV5-6,TRBJ1-2,TRBD1,TGTGCCAGCAGCTTTGGATCTGAGGGGACAGCTAACTATGGCTACACCTTC,CASSFGSEGTANYGYTF
-,16,TRBV6-4,TRBJ1-2,-,TGTGCCAGCAGTGCCATTTTTCGGGAAGCCAACTATGGCTACACCTTC,CASSAIFREANYGYTF
few,16,TRBV27,TRBJ2-7,TRBD1,TGTGCCAGCAGTTTAGGGGACAGGGGGCTCAACTACGAGCAGTACTTC,CASSLGDRGLNYEQYF
-,15,TRBV25-1,TRBJ2-3,-,TGTGCCAGCAGTGAAGAGAGGGGGGGTGGGGATACGCAGTATTTT,CASSEERGGGDTQYF
-,16,TRBV15,TRBJ1-5,-,TGTGCCACCAGCAACCACGGGACAAATTCACGGCAGCCCCAGCATTTT,CATSNHGTNSRQPQHF
few,14,TRBV11-3,TRBJ1-1,-,TGTGCCAGCAGCTCCCCACAGGGTCGCGCTGAAGCTTTCTTT,CASSSPQGRAEAFF
-,14,TRBV7-5,TRBJ2-7,-,TGTGCCAGAAGCTTAGAGGGGCAGGTCTACGAGCAGTACTTC,CARSLEGQVYEQYF
-,13,TRBV5-1,TRBJ1-1,-,TGCGCCAGCAGCGGTGGACGGGGGACTGAAGCTTTCTTT,CASSGGRGTEAFF
few,17,TRBV7-9,TRBJ1-4,-,TGTGCCAGCAGCTTTAAGGCGGGGGCAGGGTTTAGCGAAAAACTGTTTTTT,CASSFKAGAGFSEKLFF
-,15,TRBV30,TRBJ1-1,-,TGTGCCTGCCGGGGCTTTGATTTTCGGGAGACTGAAGCTTTCTTT,CACRGFDFRETEAFF
-,17,TRBV19,TRBJ1-5,-,TGTGCCAGTAGTACCCCGATGGGAGGAGATAGCAATCAGCCCCAGCATTTT,CASSTPMGGDSNQPQHF
-,19,TRBV5-1,TRBJ2-6,-,TGCGCCAGCAGCTTGGGGACCAAGGACTATATAACTGGGGCCAACGTCCTGACTTTC,CASSLGTKDYITGANVLTF
many,15,TRBV14,TRBJ1-4,TRBD1,TGTGCCAGCAGAGGGACAGGGGGGAAGAATGAAAAACTGTTTTTT,CASRGTGGKNEKLFF
-,14,TRBV7-7,TRBJ1-4,TRBD1,TGTGCTAGCAGCCCAAACAGGGGTGGAGAAAAACTGTTTTTT,CASSPNRGGEKLFF
-,13,TRBV30,TRBJ2-7,-,TGTGCCTGGAGTTTGGGACACCGCTACGAGCAGTACTTC,CAWSLGHRYEQYF
-,13,TRBV5-1,TRBJ1-2,TRBD1,TGCGCCAGCAGCAGAGGACAGGGGAGCGGCTACACCTTC,CASSRGQGSGYTF
-,15,TRBV25-1,TRBJ2-5,TRBD2,TGTGCCAGCAGTTGGGGACTAGCGGTCCAAGAGACCCAGTACTTC,CASSWGLAVQETQYF
-,13,TRBV21-1,TRBJ1-1,-,TGTGCCAGCAGCCTACAGGGGAACACTGAAGCTTTCTTT,CASSLQGNTEAFF
-,16,TRBV4-3,TRBJ2-7,-,TGCGCCAGCAGCCAAGATAGGGGTCCAGGGACCTACGAGCAGTACTTC,CASSQDRGPGTYEQYF
-,15,TRBV29-1,TRBJ2-7,TRBD1,TGCAGCGTTGCAGGACAGGGGTTGTCGACCTACGAGCAGTACTTC,CSVAGQGLSTYEQYF
-,17,TRBV30,TRBJ1-1,-,TGTGACTGGAGTGTACCAGTGAGGGCAGGACTGAACACTGAAGCTTTCTTT,CDWSVPVRAGLNTEAFF
-,14,TRBV7-2,TRBJ2-7,-,TGTGCCAGCAGCTTACACGTTCTAGCGTACGAGCAGTACTTC,CASSLHVLAYEQYF
-,13,TRBV2,TRBJ2-7,TRBD1,TGTGCCTCCTCCGGGACAGGGATTTACGAGCAGTACTTC,CASSGTGIYEQYF
-,14,TRBV29-1,TRBJ1-1,TRBD1,TGCAGCGTTGTCCTCAGAGGGGGCGCGACTGAAGCTTTCTTT,CSVVLRGGATEAFF
-,12,TRBV7-2,TRBJ2-1,TRBD1,TGTGCCAGCAGCCGACAGGGTTATGAGCAGTTCTTC,CASSRQGYEQFF
-,13,TRBV10-2,TRBJ1-1,-,TGCGCCAGCACCCGAGACATGAACACTGAAGCTTTCTTT,CASTRDMNTEAFF
-,15,TRBV19,TRBJ2-7,TRBD2,TGTGCCAGTAGTATGGGAGGGGTAGGCTCCTACGAGCAGTACTTC,CASSMGGVGSYEQYF
-,13,TRBV29-1,TRBJ2-1,-,TGCAGCGTGGAGGGGGGGAGCTACAATGAGCAGTTCTTC,CSVEGGSYNEQFF
-,14,TRBV27,TRBJ2-5,TRBD1,TGTGCCAGCAGTTCTTTCACAGGGGAAGAGACCCAGTACTTC,CASSSFTGEETQYF
-,17,TRBV19,TRBJ2-3,TRBD2,TGTGCCAGTAGCTTTATAGGCCTAGCGGGGGGATCAGATACGCAGTATTTT,CASSFIGLAGGSDTQYF
-,17,TRBV11-2,TRBJ2-5,TRBD2,TGTGCCAGCAGCTTTCTCGAGCTAGCGGAAATAAAAGAGACCCAGTACTTC,CASSFLELAEIKETQYF
-,18,TRBV19,TRBJ2-5,-,TGTGCCAGTAGTATCCAGGGTACTCATTCAACACGGCAAGAGACCCAGTACTTC,CASSIQGTHSTRQETQYF
-,16,TRBV5-1,TRBJ1-1,TRBD1,TGCGCCAGCAGCTTAGTCGCGTTTGGACAGGGGACTGAAGCTTTCTTT,CASSLVAFGQGTEAFF